These T cell receptor beta chains were read from a single sample in a study of blood T cell repertoires in COVID-19. Sequenced by immunoSEQ multiplex PCR; TCRdb stores in-frame clones only, minus some. In the table there are just over 300,000 clones, 86% of which are singletons. Sequencing was carried out using PBMCs or T cells enriched from blood (not recorded which). These receptors were obtained from a man aged 25-45 years who had recovered from COVID-19. Each CDR3 is given with its conserved first and last residue. A D gene is named only where the DNA matches it firmly. Expanded clones get a size class; other rows say once, few or many, or leave the size out.

v_call,clone_size,d_call,j_call,cdr3_nt,cdr3_aa
TRBV9,-,TRBD2,TRBJ2-3,TGTGCCAGCAGCGTAGTCGCGGGAGGGCCGACAGATACGCAGTATTTT,CASSVVAGGPTDTQYF
TRBV14,-,-,TRBJ1-1,TGTGCCAGCAGCCTCATGGCAGGGAAAACTGAAGCTTTCTTT,CASSLMAGKTEAFF
TRBV7-6,few,TRBD2,TRBJ2-5,TGTGCCAGCAGCTTAAGCGGACTAGCGGGAGGTCAAGAGACCCAGTACTTC,CASSLSGLAGGQETQYF
TRBV11-2,few,TRBD1,TRBJ1-1,TGTGCCAGCAGCTTGGCACAGGGGTGGTTCACTGAAGCTTTCTTT,CASSLAQGWFTEAFF
TRBV30,-,TRBD2,TRBJ2-5,TGTGCCTGGACGCGCGGGGGGGCTGGAGAGACCCAGTACTTC,CAWTRGGAGETQYF
TRBV10-3,-,-,TRBJ2-1,TGTGCCATACTCCCGGGACTCGGCGACTTTGAGCAGTTCTTC,CAILPGLGDFEQFF
TRBV7-2,-,TRBD2,TRBJ2-7,TGTGCCAGCAGCTTAACTAGCGGGAACTACGAGCAGTACTTC,CASSLTSGNYEQYF
TRBV28,once,-,TRBJ1-3,TGTGCCAGCAGTCCGACCGGACAGACCTCTGGAAACACCATATATTTT,CASSPTGQTSGNTIYF
TRBV19,-,TRBD2,TRBJ2-3,TGTGCCAGTAGTTTACGGGGGGGGGCGAGCACAGATACGCAGTATTTT,CASSLRGGASTDTQYF
TRBV5-1,-,-,TRBJ1-2,TGCGCCAGCAGCTTGACTTCCTCTAACTATGGCTACACCTTC,CASSLTSSNYGYTF
TRBV5-6,-,-,TRBJ2-7,TGTGCCAGCAGCGTTCAGGTACCCTACGAGCAGTACTTC,CASSVQVPYEQYF
TRBV5-4,-,-,TRBJ2-1,TGTGCCAGCAGCTTAAGCAGGGGCTCCTACAATGAGCAGTTCTTC,CASSLSRGSYNEQFF
TRBV7-2,-,TRBD1,TRBJ1-2,TGTGCCAGCAGCTTAGCTGCGACAGGGGGCGGGCGGAACTATGGCTACACCTTC,CASSLAATGGGRNYGYTF
TRBV18,-,TRBD2,TRBJ2-5,TGTGCCAGCTCACCACGGAGCGGGGGAATCCAAGAGACCCAGTACTTC,CASSPRSGGIQETQYF
TRBV6-1,-,-,TRBJ2-7,TGTGCCAGCAGTGAAATGAGGGGACTGGGCTACGAGCAGTACTTC,CASSEMRGLGYEQYF
TRBV27,-,-,TRBJ1-2,TGTGCCAGCATTCCGAGGATCGCCTATGGCTACACCTTC,CASIPRIAYGYTF
TRBV7-9,-,TRBD1,TRBJ1-1,TGTGCCAGCAGCTTCAGTCCAGGGGGAGCTTTCTTT,CASSFSPGGAFF
TRBV5-4,-,TRBD1,TRBJ1-2,TGTGCCAGCAGCTCTACAGGGGCTGGCTACACCTTC,CASSSTGAGYTF
TRBV7-9,-,-,TRBJ2-1,TGTGCCAGCAGTCTCCGGGACTCTCGAAATAATGAGCAGTTCTTC,CASSLRDSRNNEQFF
TRBV24-1,-,-,TRBJ2-3,TGTGCCACCAGTGATTTGGGCAGGGAAACGCAGTATTTT,CATSDLGRETQYF
TRBV19,-,-,TRBJ1-6,TGTGCCAGTAAGGCCAGGCCCGACTCCTATAATTCACCCCTCCACTTT,CASKARPDSYNSPLHF
TRBV14,-,-,TRBJ1-2,TGTGCCAGCAGCTTTCAAAGGGGGATTGCCTATGGCTACACCTTC,CASSFQRGIAYGYTF
TRBV4-2,-,TRBD2,TRBJ2-5,TGTGCCAGCAGCCCGACGCCGGGAGGCGGAGAGACCCAGTACTTC,CASSPTPGGGETQYF
TRBV28,-,TRBD1,TRBJ2-3,TGTGCCAGCAGAGGGACAGGCCATACACCACGAAGTCCGAGCGGGCAGTATTTT,CASRGTGHTPRSPSGQYF
TRBV13,-,-,TRBJ2-3,TGTGCCAGCAGCCTCGACAGGAGCACAGATACGCAGTATTTT,CASSLDRSTDTQYF
TRBV7-8,-,TRBD2,TRBJ2-1,TGTGCCAGCAGCTTAGATCTAGGAGCGGGAGGGGTCAATGAGCAGTTCTTC,CASSLDLGAGGVNEQFF
TRBV27,few,-,TRBJ1-4,TGTGCCAGCGAACCCTTTGTACTCGCTAATGAAAAACTGTTTTTT,CASEPFVLANEKLFF
TRBV3-1/TRBV3-2,-,-,TRBJ1-6,TGTGCCAGCACGAGCAGGGGTGTTCAGTCACCCCTCCACTTT,CASTSRGVQSPLHF
TRBV2,-,-,TRBJ2-6,TGTGCCAGCAGTGTAGGGGCGTCTGGGGCCAACGTCCTGACTTTC,CASSVGASGANVLTF
TRBV27,-,-,TRBJ1-2,TGTGCCAGCAGTTTCGACAGCTCCCGTCCCTACTATGGCTACACCTTC,CASSFDSSRPYYGYTF
TRBV18,-,-,TRBJ1-5,TGTGCCAGCTCACCACGAGGGCAGGCGAGCAATCAGCCCCAGCATTTT,CASSPRGQASNQPQHF
TRBV30,-,-,TRBJ2-1,TGTGCCTGGAGCGCCCTAACTCTCAATGAGCAGTTCTTC,CAWSALTLNEQFF
TRBV7-2,-,-,TRBJ1-3,TGTGCCAGCAGCTTATGGGGGGACTCTGGAAACACCATATATTTT,CASSLWGDSGNTIYF
TRBV7-2,-,TRBD2,TRBJ2-2,TGTGCCAGCAGCTTAGCGTTGGGACTAGCGGGCACCGGGGAGCTGTTTTTT,CASSLALGLAGTGELFF
TRBV30,-,-,TRBJ1-1,TGTGCCTGGAGTGTACCGCGGGTGGCGGGCACTGAAGCTTTCTTT,CAWSVPRVAGTEAFF
TRBV2,-,-,TRBJ1-5,TGTGCCAGCAGTGATACGGGGGGGGCTCAGCCCCAGCATTTT,CASSDTGGAQPQHF
TRBV11-2,once,TRBD2,TRBJ2-3,TGTGCCAGCAGTAGACTAGCGGGGTCTAGCACAGATACGCAGTATTTT,CASSRLAGSSTDTQYF
TRBV29-1,-,-,TRBJ1-3,TGCAGCGTACGGGGGGTATGGGGAAACACCATATATTTT,CSVRGVWGNTIYF
TRBV10-2,-,-,TRBJ2-7,TGCGCCAGCAGGCGTCCTCTCTCCTACGAGCAGTACTTC,CASRRPLSYEQYF
TRBV21-1,-,-,TRBJ2-6,TGTGCCAGCAGCAAAATCAAGCGGGGACTCTCTGGGGCCAACGTCCTGACTTTC,CASSKIKRGLSGANVLTF
TRBV21-1,-,-,TRBJ1-2,TGTGCCAGCAGTCCAGTCGGCTGGAACAGGGTTAACTATGGCTACACCTTC,CASSPVGWNRVNYGYTF
TRBV11-2,-,-,TRBJ1-5,TGTGCCAGCAGCCTCCTCGTGGGAGGCAATCAGCCCCAGCATTTT,CASSLLVGGNQPQHF
TRBV19,-,-,TRBJ1-5,TGTGCCGCGCGGCAGGGGTTCAATCAGCCCCAGCATTTT,CAARQGFNQPQHF
TRBV11-2,-,TRBD2,TRBJ2-1,TGTGCCAGCACCCCTAGCGGGGGACGGGGCAATGAGCAGTTCTTC,CASTPSGGRGNEQFF
TRBV2,-,-,TRBJ2-2,TGTGCCACCCTACACAGGGACACCGGGGAGCTGTTTTTT,CATLHRDTGELFF
TRBV7-2,few,-,TRBJ2-5,TGTGCCAGCAGCTTAGCGCCCGGCGGGACCCAAGAGACCCAGTACTTC,CASSLAPGGTQETQYF
TRBV6-5,-,TRBD1,TRBJ2-7,TGTGCCAGCAGTTCGTGGACAGGGTCGACCTACGAGCAGTACTTC,CASSSWTGSTYEQYF
TRBV6-6,few,-,TRBJ1-5,TGTGCCAGCAGTTACTCTCAGGAGCCCCAGCATTTT,CASSYSQEPQHF
TRBV2,-,-,TRBJ1-6,TGTGCCAGCACTGATAGCAATTCACCCCTCCACTTT,CASTDSNSPLHF
TRBV28,-,TRBD1,TRBJ1-5,TGTGCCAGCAGTTTCTGGGGGATGACAGGGTTGGGGAATCAGCCCCAGCATTTT,CASSFWGMTGLGNQPQHF
TRBV28,-,-,TRBJ1-1,TGTGCCAGCAGTTTTGGGCGGGGGGCTTTCTTT,CASSFGRGAFF
TRBV27,-,-,TRBJ1-2,TGTGCCAGCAGTTTACGAGGCGTCTATGGCTACACCTTC,CASSLRGVYGYTF
TRBV4-2,-,TRBD1,TRBJ2-2,TGTGCCAGCAGCCAAAAGACAGGGGACACCGGGGAGCTGTTTTTT,CASSQKTGDTGELFF
TRBV7-6,once,TRBD2,TRBJ2-1,TGTGCCAGCAGCTTTAGCGGGAGGTTATCCTACAATGAGCAGTTCTTC,CASSFSGRLSYNEQFF
TRBV7-2,few,-,TRBJ1-1,TGTGCCAGCAGCTTAGGAGCCAACACTGAAGCTTTCTTT,CASSLGANTEAFF
TRBV5-1,-,TRBD1,TRBJ2-5,TGCGCCAGCAGCACGGGGGACAGGGACCAAGAGACCCAGTACTTC,CASSTGDRDQETQYF
TRBV18,-,TRBD1,TRBJ1-1,TGTGCCAGCTCACCACTCGGCAGGGGGGACACTGAAGCTTTCTTT,CASSPLGRGDTEAFF